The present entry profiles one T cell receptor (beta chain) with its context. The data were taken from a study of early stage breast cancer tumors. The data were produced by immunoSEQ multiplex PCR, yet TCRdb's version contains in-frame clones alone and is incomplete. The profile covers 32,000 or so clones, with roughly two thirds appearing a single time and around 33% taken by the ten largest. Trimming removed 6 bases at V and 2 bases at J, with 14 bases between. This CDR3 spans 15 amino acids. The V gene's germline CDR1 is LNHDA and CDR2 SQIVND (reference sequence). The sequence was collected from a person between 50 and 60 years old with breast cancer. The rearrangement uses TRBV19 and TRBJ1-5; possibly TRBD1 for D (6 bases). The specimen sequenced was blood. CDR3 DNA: TGTGCCAGTAGGAACAAACAGGGAGGCAATCAGCCCCAGCATTTT. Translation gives CASRNKQGGNQPQHF.